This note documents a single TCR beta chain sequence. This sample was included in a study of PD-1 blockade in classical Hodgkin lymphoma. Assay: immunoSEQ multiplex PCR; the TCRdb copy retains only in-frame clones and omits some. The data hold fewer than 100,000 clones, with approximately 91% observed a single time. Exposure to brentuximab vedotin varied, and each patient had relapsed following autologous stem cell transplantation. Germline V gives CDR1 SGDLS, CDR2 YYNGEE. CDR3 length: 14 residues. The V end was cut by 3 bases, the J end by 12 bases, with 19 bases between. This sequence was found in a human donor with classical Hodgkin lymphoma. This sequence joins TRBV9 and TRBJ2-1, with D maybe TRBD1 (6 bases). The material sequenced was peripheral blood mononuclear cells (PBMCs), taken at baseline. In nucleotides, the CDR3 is TGTGCCAGCAGCGCAAGCTCACAGGGATCTCGGCAGTTCTTC. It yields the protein CASSASSQGSRQFF.